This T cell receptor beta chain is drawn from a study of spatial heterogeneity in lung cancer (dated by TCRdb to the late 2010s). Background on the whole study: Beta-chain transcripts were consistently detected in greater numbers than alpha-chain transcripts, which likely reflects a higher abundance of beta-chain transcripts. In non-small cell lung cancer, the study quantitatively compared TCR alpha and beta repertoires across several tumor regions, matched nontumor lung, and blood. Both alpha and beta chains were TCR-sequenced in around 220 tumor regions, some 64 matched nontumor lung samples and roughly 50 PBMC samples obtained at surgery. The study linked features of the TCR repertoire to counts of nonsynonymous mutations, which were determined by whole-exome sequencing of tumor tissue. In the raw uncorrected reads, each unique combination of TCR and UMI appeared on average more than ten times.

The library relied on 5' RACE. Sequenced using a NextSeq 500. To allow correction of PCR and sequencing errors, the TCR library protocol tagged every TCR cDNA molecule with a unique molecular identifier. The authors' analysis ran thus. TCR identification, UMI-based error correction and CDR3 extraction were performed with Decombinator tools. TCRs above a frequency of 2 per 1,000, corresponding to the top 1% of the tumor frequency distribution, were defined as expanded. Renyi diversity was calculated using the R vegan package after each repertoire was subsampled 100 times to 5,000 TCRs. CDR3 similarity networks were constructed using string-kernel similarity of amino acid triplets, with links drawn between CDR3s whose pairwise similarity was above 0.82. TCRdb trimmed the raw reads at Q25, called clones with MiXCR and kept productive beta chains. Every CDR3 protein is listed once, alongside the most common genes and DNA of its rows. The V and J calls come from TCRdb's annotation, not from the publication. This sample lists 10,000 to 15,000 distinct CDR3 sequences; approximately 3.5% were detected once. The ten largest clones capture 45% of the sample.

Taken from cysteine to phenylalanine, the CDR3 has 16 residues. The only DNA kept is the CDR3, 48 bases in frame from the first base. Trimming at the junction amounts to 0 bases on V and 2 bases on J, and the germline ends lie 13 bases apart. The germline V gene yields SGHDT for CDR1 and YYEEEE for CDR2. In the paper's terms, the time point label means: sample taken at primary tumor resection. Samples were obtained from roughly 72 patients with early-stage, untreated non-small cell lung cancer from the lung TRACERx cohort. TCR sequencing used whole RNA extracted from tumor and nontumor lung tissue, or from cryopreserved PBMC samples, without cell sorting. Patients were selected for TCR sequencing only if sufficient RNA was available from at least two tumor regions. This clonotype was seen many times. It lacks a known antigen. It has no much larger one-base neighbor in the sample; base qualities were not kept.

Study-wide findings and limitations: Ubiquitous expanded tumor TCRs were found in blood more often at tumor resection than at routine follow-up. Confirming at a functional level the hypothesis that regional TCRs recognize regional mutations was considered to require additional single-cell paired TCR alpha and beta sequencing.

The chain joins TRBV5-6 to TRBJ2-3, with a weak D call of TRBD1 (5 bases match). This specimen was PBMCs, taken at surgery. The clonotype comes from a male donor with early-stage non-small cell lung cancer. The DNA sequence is TGTGCCAGCAGCTTGGTGGCAGGGCCAACCACAGATACGCAGTATTTT. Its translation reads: CASSLVAGPTTDTQYF.